These 30 T cell receptor beta chains were all obtained from the same sample, sequenced in a study of cytomegalovirus exposure and HLA in healthy donors. The PCR had 60 Vbeta and 13 Jbeta primers. Only in-frame clones appear in the TCRdb table, and some are missing; sequencing was by immunoSEQ multiplex PCR. The data contain fewer than 250,000 clones, 70% to 90% of them singletons. What was sequenced was PBMCs. Receptors were obtained from a man aged 25 to 40 in good health and CMV-seronegative.

The chain carries TRBV11-1 and TRBJ2-3, with D possibly being TRBD2 (6 bases). Between the trimmed V and J ends, which lost 1 base and 1 base, there was a span of 15 bases. CDR1 and CDR2 from the germline V gene are SGHAT and FQDESV (reference sequence). The CDR3 contains 17 residues. CDR3 region: CASSLEGAGLRTDTQYF. The CDR3 nucleotides are TGTGCCAGCAGCTTAGAGGGCGCGGGGCTACGCACAGATACGCAGTATTTT. Full variable domain (rest looked up from reference TRBV11-1 and TRBJ2-3): EAEVAQSPRYKITEKSQAVAFWCDPISGHATLYWYRQILGQGPELLVQFQDESVVDDSQLPKDRFSAERLKGVDSTLKIQPAELGDSAMYLCASSLEGAGLRTDTQYFGPGTRLTVL.

This clone has more than one count but fewer than ten. V usage is TRBV5-6 and J usage is TRBJ2-7; D perhaps matches TRBD1 (6 bases). There are 12 residues in the CDR3. V shed 4 bases and J shed 13 bases, with 18 bases lying between them. Germline values: CDR1 SGHDT, CDR2 YYEEEE. The CDR3 region has the DNA TGTGCCAGCAGCCTAAGGACAGCTTATCTATACTTC. Protein: CASSLRTAYLYF.

The chain joins TRBV11-2 to TRBJ2-2; D is uncertain. Trimming pared 4 bases from V and 7 bases from J, leaving 4 bases between. The CDR3 sequence is 11 residues long. Germline-derived CDR1 and CDR2 are SGHAT and FQNNGV. The CDR3 spells CASSSIGELFF. In DNA, the CDR3 is TGTGCCAGCAGCTCCATCGGGGAGCTGTTTTTT.

In its sample, this clone was seen once. The V and J genes are TRBV4-3 and TRBJ2-7; D gene uncertain. The length of the CDR3 is 15 residues. V was pared by 0 bases and J by 6 bases, with 15 bases between. Looked up from germline, CDR1 is LGHNA and CDR2 is YSLEER. The CDR3 sequence is CASSQESQVAGEQYF. The CDR3 bases are TGCGCCAGCAGCCAAGAGTCCCAGGTGGCTGGCGAGCAGTACTTC.

Only a few counts were recorded for this clone. The chain's CDR3 is CASNLAGGLGYEQYF. The DNA for the CDR3 is TGTGCCAGCAACCTAGCGGGGGGCCTTGGGTACGAGCAGTACTTC. The chain employs TRBV5-6 and TRBJ2-7, with 11 bases lining up with TRBD2. This CDR3 region has 15 residues. CDR1 and CDR2 (germline): SGHDT, YYEEEE. V gave up 6 bases and J gave up 4 bases; unmatched junction bases: 9. Together with reference TRBV5-6 and TRBJ2-7, the CDR3 gives the full variable domain: DAGVTQSPTHLIKTRGQQVTLRCSPKSGHDTVSWYQQALGQGPQFIFQYYEEEERQRGNFPDRFSGHQFPNYSSELNVNALLLGDSALYLCASNLAGGLGYEQYFGPGTRLTVT.

The genes are TRBV28 and TRBJ1-1; no clear D gene. Per germline, CDR1 MDHEN and CDR2 SYDVKM. The CDR3 covers 12 residues. Trimming removed 5 bases from V and 8 bases from J, with 12 bases in between. The CDR3 nucleotides are TGTGCCAGCAGTACGTCCCAGTGGGAAGCTTTCTTT. It specifies CASSTSQWEAFF. Filled out from reference TRBV28 and TRBJ1-1, the complete variable domain reads DVKVTQSSRYLVKRTGEKVFLECVQDMDHENMFWYRQDPGLGLRLIYFSYDVKMKEKGDIPEGYSVSREKKERFSLILESASTNQTSMYLCASSTSQWEAFFGQGTRLTVV.

The rearrangement links TRBV11-3 to TRBJ2-3; D perhaps matches TRBD1 (6 bases). Trimming shortened V by 4 bases and J by 0 bases, and 20 bases separated the two germline ends. This CDR3 contains 18 residues. Germline loops: CDR1 SGHNT, CDR2 YENEEA. The chain's CDR3 is CASSWGTDSLTSTDTQYF. In DNA form, the CDR3 reads TGTGCCAGCAGCTGGGGTACGGACAGCCTCACTAGCACAGATACGCAGTATTTT.

This clone was recorded once. The V gene is TRBV7-9, the J gene TRBJ2-2; weak D call: TRBD2 (6 bases). The CDR3 loop spans 14 amino acids. CDR1 SEHNR and CDR2 FQNEAQ come from the germline V gene (reference sequence). V gave up 5 bases and J gave up 5 bases, with 12 bases separating them. The CDR3 protein is CASSQLGGTGELFF. The CDR3 coding sequence is TGTGCCAGCAGCCAACTTGGGGGGACCGGGGAGCTGTTTTTT.

The V gene is TRBV19, the J gene TRBJ1-6; TRBD1 matches 10 bases. CDR1 is LNHDA and CDR2 is SQIVND in the germline V gene (reference sequence). This CDR3 has 14 residues. The trim removed 6 bases at V and 7 bases at J, leaving 3 bases unmatched. CDR3 coding DNA: TGTGCCAGTAGGGGACAGGGGAGGAATTCACCCCTCCACTTT. Translating it yields CASRGQGRNSPLHF.

On this clone: Other DNA sequences in the same sample also yield this CDR3. The chain is built from TRBV5-1 and TRBJ2-3; the D is unclear. The CDR3 runs to 13 residues. Trimming left V 1 base short and J 1 base short, with 4 bases between. The germline V gene has CDR1 SGHRS and CDR2 YFSETQ. For the CDR3, the DNA is TGCGCCAGCAGCTTGACGGGCACAGATACGCAGTATTTT. Encoded protein: CASSLTGTDTQYF.

This rearrangement joins TRBV28 to TRBJ1-2, with TRBD1 as a possible D gene (6 bases). V was clipped by 6 bases and J by 8 bases, with 16 bases between them. This CDR3 is built from 13 residues. Germline lookup yields CDR1 MDHEN and CDR2 SYDVKM. CDR3 region: CASSPLPRGGYTF. The CDR3 region has the DNA TGTGCCAGCAGCCCCCTCCCCAGGGGCGGCTACACCTTC.

Only a few counts were recorded for this clone. The J gene is TRBJ1-5, the V gene TRBV9, with D maybe TRBD1 (5 bases). The V and J ends lost 2 bases and 4 bases respectively, with 10 bases between them. Germline V lookup: CDR1 SGDLS, CDR2 YYNGEE. CDR3 length equals 14 residues. Here the CDR3 reads CASSVGGENQPQHF. CDR3 bases: TGTGCCAGCAGCGTGGGGGGAGAGAATCAGCCCCAGCATTTT. Using reference TRBV9 and TRBJ1-5 for the parts outside the CDR3, the full variable domain is DSGVTQTPKHLITATGQRVTLRCSPRSGDLSVYWYQQSLDQGLQFLIQYYNGEERAKGNILERFSAQQFPDLHSELNLSSLELGDSALYFCASSVGGENQPQHFGDGTRLSIL.

The chain joins TRBV27 to TRBJ1-2, with 8 bases aligning to TRBD1. V shed 3 bases, J shed 2 bases, and the junction held 11 bases outside the gene matches. CDR1 is MNHEY and CDR2 is SMNVEV in the germline V gene (reference sequence). The CDR3 has 17 residues. The DNA for the CDR3 is TGTGCCAGCAGTTTGCTAAATAGGGACAGGCAGAACTATGGCTACACCTTC. This encodes CASSLLNRDRQNYGYTF.

The V gene is TRBV2, the J gene TRBJ1-3, with D perhaps TRBD1 (6 bases). The germline gives CDR1 SNHLY, CDR2 FYNNEI. The ends were cut back, 4 bases at V and 0 bases at J, with 10 bases in the middle. The length of the CDR3 is 15 residues. CDR3 region: CASSAQGSSGNTIYF. The CDR3, as DNA: TGTGCCAGCAGTGCTCAGGGGTCCTCTGGAAACACCATATATTTT.

The rearrangement joins TRBV15 to TRBJ2-7; a possible D gene is TRBD1 (6 bases). The germline CDR1 and CDR2 sequences are LNHNV and YYDKDF (reference sequence). The CDR3 spans 13 residues. V lost 5 bases and J lost 3, with 11 bases in between. DNA of the CDR3: TGTGCCACCAGCCCACGGACAGACTACGAGCAGTACTTC. Protein: CATSPRTDYEQYF.

This rearrangement joins TRBV6-1 to TRBJ2-7; TRBD2 matches 8 bases. J gave up 3 bases and V 8 bases, and 9 bases lay outside the gene matches. The CDR3 is 14 amino acids. CDR1 MNHNS and CDR2 SASEGT come from the germline V gene. DNA for the CDR3: TGTGCCAGCGGTTTTCTAGCGGGTGACTACGAGCAGTACTTC. Its translation: CASGFLAGDYEQYF.

The CDR3 protein is CASREDVRLIYF. CDR3 DNA: TGTGCCAGCAGGGAGGATGTACGCCTCATATATTTT. The rearrangement links TRBV2 to TRBJ1-3; D uncertain. The CDR3 covers 12 residues. The ends were cut back, 6 bases at V and 12 bases at J, with 15 bases in the middle. Germline CDR1 SNHLY, CDR2 FYNNEI.

The chain links TRBV6-1 to TRBJ2-7; 13 nucleotides agree with TRBD2. The CDR3 is made up of 16 amino acids. Unmatched junction bases numbered 5, after V lost 4 bases and J lost 2 bases. Germline V lookup: CDR1 MNHNS, CDR2 SASEGT. In nucleotides, the CDR3 is TGTGCCAGCAGTGGACTAGCGGGGGGTTACCCCTACGAGCAGTACTTC. Amino acids: CASSGLAGGYPYEQYF.

The chain employs TRBV25-1 and TRBJ1-6; TRBD1 matches 8 bases. CDR3 length equals 15 residues. Trimming removed 6 bases from V and 5 bases from J; junction bases left unmatched: 6. The germline V gene has CDR1 MGHDK and CDR2 SYGVNS. The CDR3 bases are TGTGCCAGCAGCCTGGGACAGGCGAATAATTCACCCCTCCACTTT. Protein product: CASSLGQANNSPLHF.

This sequence joins TRBV5-4 and TRBJ1-1, with TRBD1 identical over 7 bases. There are 15 residues in the CDR3. The germline V gene encodes CDR1 SGHNT and CDR2 YYREEE (reference sequence). V lost 0 bases and J lost 1; bases outside the gene matches: 3. Written as DNA, the CDR3 is TGTGCCAGCAGCTTGGGCAAGGGGGCGAACACTGAAGCTTTCTTT. Amino acid sequence: CASSLGKGANTEAFF.

The chain carries TRBV7-6 and TRBJ2-7; TRBD2 matches at 8 bases. The CDR3 covers 15 residues. J lost 6 bases, V lost 4 bases, and 11 bases had no gene match. CDR1 and CDR2 (germline): SGHVS, FNYEAQ. CDR3 nucleotides: TGTGCCAGCAGCTCCTCGACTAGCGCGTGGTCCGAGCAGTACTTC. Translated: CASSSSTSAWSEQYF.

The chain joins TRBV5-1 to TRBJ2-3, with 7 positions matching TRBD1. The V segment lost 4 bases and the J segment 0 bases; nucleotides outside the gene matches: 14. This CDR3 is 18 amino acids long. The germline CDR1 and CDR2 sequences are SGHRS and YFSETQ. Here the CDR3 reads CASSHTRGGMASTDTQYF. CDR3 sequence (DNA): TGCGCCAGCAGCCATACACGAGGGGGCATGGCTAGCACAGATACGCAGTATTTT.

The chain uses TRBV5-4 and TRBJ1-6; 8 bases fit TRBD1. The junction had 6 bases not matched to a gene; V was cut back by 4 bases and J by 12 bases. The CDR3 covers 13 residues. Per germline, CDR1 SGHNT and CDR2 YYREEE (reference sequence). The CDR3 here is CASSPQGGRPLHF. The DNA for the CDR3 is TGTGCCAGCAGCCCACAGGGGGGCCGACCCCTCCACTTT.

The chain employs TRBV5-1 and TRBJ1-1; D is perhaps TRBD1 (5 bases). The length of the CDR3 is 14 residues. The germline V gene encodes CDR1 SGHRS and CDR2 YFSETQ. The V and J ends lost 4 bases and 3 bases respectively, with 13 bases between them. CDR3 in amino acids: CASSPIRGDTEAFF. The CDR3 DNA reads TGCGCCAGCAGCCCGATTCGGGGGGACACTGAAGCTTTCTTT.

V usage is TRBV11-3 and J usage is TRBJ1-1; D gene ambiguous. In germline, CDR1 is SGHNT, CDR2 YENEEA. V lost 8 bases and J 1 base, leaving 14 bases between the germline ends. CDR3 length: 14 residues. The CDR3 here is CASSPSGENTEAFF. As DNA, the CDR3 is TGTGCCAGCTCACCCTCCGGGGAGAACACTGAAGCTTTCTTT.

The rearrangement links TRBV10-2 to TRBJ2-3, with D unclear. CDR3 length: 14 amino acids. Germline values: CDR1 WSHSY, CDR2 SAAADI. V was trimmed by 8 bases and J by 3 bases, leaving 15 bases between them. The CDR3 bases are TGCGCCAGCCGGTACGATGGCGGAACAGATACGCAGTATTTT. The encoded protein is CASRYDGGTDTQYF.

The chain combines TRBV5-6 with TRBJ2-5; a possible D gene is TRBD1 (6 bases). V shed 5 bases and J shed 5 bases, with 19 bases lying between them. The CDR3 contains 15 residues. In germline, CDR1 is SGHDT, CDR2 YYEEEE. The CDR3 sequence: CASSLSRGRGETQYF. The DNA for the CDR3 is TGTGCCAGCAGTTTGTCCAGGGGCCGAGGGGAGACCCAGTACTTC.

This clone has a handful of counts. V gene TRBV5-4 combines with J gene TRBJ2-2; a weak D match, TRBD2 (6 bases). The CDR3 has 17 amino acids. The germline CDR1 and CDR2 sequences are SGHNT and YYREEE (reference sequence). The ends were cut back, 0 bases at V and 0 bases at J, with 12 bases in the middle. The CDR3, as DNA: TGTGCCAGCAGCTTGGCAGCGGGCAGATCGAACACCGGGGAGCTGTTTTTT. Translated, it gives CASSLAAGRSNTGELFF. Drawing the rest from reference TRBV5-4 and TRBJ2-2, the complete variable domain is ETGVTQSPTHLIKTRGQQVTLRCSSQSGHNTVSWYQQALGQGPQFIFQYYREEENGRGNFPPRFSGLQFPNYSSELNVNALELDDSALYLCASSLAAGRSNTGELFFGEGSRLTVL.

The chain is built from TRBV28 and TRBJ1-1, with 7 nucleotides matching TRBD1. Germline-derived CDR1 and CDR2 are MDHEN and SYDVKM. The V gene end was trimmed by 3 bases and the J gene end by 7 bases; junction bases not matched to a gene: 2. This CDR3 comprises 12 residues. The CDR3 coding sequence is TGTGCCAGCAGTTTGAACAGGGGTGAAGCTTTCTTT. Protein: CASSLNRGEAFF.

This CDR3 is CASSQIGGRNTEAFF. The CDR3, as DNA: TGTGCCAGCAGCCAAATAGGGGGTCGGAACACTGAAGCTTTCTTT. The rearrangement uses TRBV7-3 and TRBJ1-1, with a possible D match to TRBD1 (6 bases). Between the trimmed V and J ends, which lost 5 bases and 1 base, there was a span of 14 bases. Germline V gene sequence: CDR1 SGHTA, CDR2 FQGTGA. The CDR3 totals 15 residues.